The source of this T cell receptor beta chain is a study of cytomegalovirus exposure and HLA in healthy donors. The CDR3 spans 16 residues. CDR1 SEHNR and CDR2 FQNEAQ come from the germline V gene (reference sequence). V was pared by 7 bases and J by 7 bases, with 14 bases of the junction left unmatched. Use of 60 Vbeta and 13 Jbeta primers characterized the PCR. Clones were read by immunoSEQ multiplex PCR, and TCRdb kept only the in-frame ones, dropping some. The table records over 200,000 clones, roughly 89% of them present only once. As regards this clone: The antigen is undetermined.

Study outcomes and limitations: The study designated 150 or so TCR beta chains cytomegalovirus-associated.

Sequencing was done on a sample of PBMCs. This clonotype was obtained from a woman between 18 and 29 years old in good health and CMV-seronegative. The gene calls are TRBV7-9 and TRBJ2-5, with 11 nucleotides matching TRBD2. The CDR3 DNA sequence: TGTGCCAGCACCTGGGTCGGGACTAGCGGTCACGCGACCCAGTACTTC. The encoded protein is CASTWVGTSGHATQYF.